The present entry profiles one TCR beta chain with its context. CDR1 and CDR2 (germline): MDHEN, SYDVKM. The CDR3 length is 16 residues. V gave up 1 base and J gave up 5 bases; unmatched junction bases: 8. Sample treatment: oral pan-JAK inhibitor, 5-10 mg twice daily. Researchers took lesional scalp punch biopsies and peripheral blood from people who were alopecia areata patients. The record originates from a study of CD8+ T cells in alopecia areata. RNA extraction was followed by reverse transcription into cDNA, which acted as the sequencing template. Assay used: immunoSEQ multiplex PCR; TCRdb lists only in-frame clones, some missing. The sample shows fewer than 250,000 clones, 60% of them seen only once.

The V call is TRBV28, the J call TRBJ1-1; 9 bases fit TRBD1. This sequence was found in a human donor with alopecia areata. The sample consisted of CD4+ T cells sorted from blood, taken at week 24, from a patient treated with tofacitinib. CDR3 in amino acids: CASSLSMGQGWTEAFF. The CDR3 coding sequence is TGTGCCAGCAGTTTATCCATGGGACAGGGATGGACTGAAGCTTTCTTT.